Following are 9 T cell receptor beta chains from one sample sequenced in a study of blood T cell repertoires in COVID-19 (dated by TCRdb to 2020 to 2021). The library was prepared using the immunoSEQ multiplex PCR assay. TCRdb took over this immuneACCESS table, retaining in-frame rearrangements with V and J assigned. Such tables are incomplete; in checked studies, under half of the missing clones stem from an unresolved V gene, and the remainder is unexplained. The sample table holds some 54,000 clones, of which approximately 92% were seen once. 2% to 2.5% of the sample rests with the top ten. Sequenced sample: peripheral blood. The receptor set was obtained from a man aged 55-75 years with acute or convalescent COVID-19.

The chain carries TRBV3-1 (or the pseudogene TRBV3-2) and TRBJ2-3; TRBD2 might be the D (6 bases). V was cut by 4 bases and J by 4 bases, with 18 bases left in between. Germline CDR1 is LGHDT and CDR2 is YNNKEL (reference sequence). The CDR3 extends over 16 amino acids. This CDR3 is CASSLRLVDGADTQYF. The CDR3 DNA is TGTGCCAGCAGCCTCAGACTAGTCGACGGGGCAGATACGCAGTATTTT.

Concerning this clone: The limits of the CDR3 on the DNA are not certain, so only TCRdb's listed CDR3 is given. The rearrangement uses TRBV12-1 and TRBJ1-2; TRBD1, the D gene given by the table, was not confirmed from the DNA. TRBV12-1 is a pseudogene. The CDR3 has 21 amino acids, counting both end residues. CDR3 in amino acids: CASSFGFGAAGQPRDSYGYTF.

This clone was seen just once. The chain employs TRBV6-2 or TRBV6-3 and TRBJ2-2; TRBD2 is a possible D gene (6 bases). The CDR3 runs to 14 residues. V lost 5 bases and J lost 7, with 14 bases in between. Germline V gene sequence: CDR1 MNHEY, CDR2 SVGEGT. The CDR3 protein is CASSRTGTDGELFF. The DNA of the CDR3 is TGTGCCAGCAGTAGGACCGGGACTGACGGGGAGCTGTTTTTT.

There are a few counts of this clone. This chain connects TRBV5-4 to TRBJ2-1, with 9 bases matching TRBD2. With V trimmed by 0 bases and J by 10 bases, 14 bases remained unmatched. Germline assignment: CDR1 SGHNT and CDR2 YYREEE (reference sequence). This CDR3 is built from 17 residues. The CDR3 coding sequence is TGTGCCAGCAGCTTGGGAGGTGGTAGCGGGAGAGCCTTAGAGCAGTTCTTC. Its translation: CASSLGGGSGRALEQFF.

CDR3 coding DNA: TGTGCCAGCAGCTTGGAGCGGGAGGCCTACGAGCAGTACTTC. Amino acids: CASSLEREAYEQYF. This chain uses TRBV5-4 with TRBJ2-7, with 9 positions matching TRBD2. The CDR3 consists of 14 residues. Germline V gives CDR1 SGHNT, CDR2 YYREEE (reference sequence). V shed 0 bases, J shed 2 bases, and the junction held 0 bases outside the gene matches.

The chain has TRBV15 and TRBJ2-4; 9 bases align to TRBD2. The V and J ends lost 5 bases and 5 bases, in that order; junction bases with no gene match: 13. From germline, CDR1 is LNHNV and CDR2 YYDKDF (reference sequence). The CDR3 is made up of 17 amino acids. For the CDR3, the DNA is TGTGCCACCAGCGAGACCCCGGGACTAGCACAGCAAAACATTCAGTACTTC. It codes for CATSETPGLAQQNIQYF.

The V gene is TRBV7-2, the J gene TRBJ2-5; 7 nucleotides line up with TRBD2. The CDR3 is 15 residues long. CDR1 and CDR2 (germline): SGHTA, FQGNSA. V dropped 3 bases and J dropped 0; count of bases not matched to a gene: 4. The CDR3 DNA reads TGTGCCAGCAGCTTTACGGGAGGAAACCAAGAGACCCAGTACTTC. Translation gives CASSFTGGNQETQYF.

This chain connects TRBV3-1 (or the pseudogene TRBV3-2) to TRBJ1-5; tentative D call: TRBD1 (5 bases). This CDR3 is 14 amino acids long. Germline loops: CDR1 LGHDT, CDR2 YNNKEL (reference sequence). The V end lost 1 base, the J end lost 6 bases, and 10 bases lay between the germline ends. The CDR3 is CASSQVRGSQPQHF. The CDR3 nucleotides read TGTGCCAGCAGCCAAGTAAGGGGTTCTCAGCCCCAGCATTTT.

The chain employs TRBV11-3 and TRBJ1-2; 7 positions match TRBD1. V was clipped by 5 bases and J by 2 bases; unmatched bases: 2. Germline V gene lookup returns CDR1 SGHNT and CDR2 YENEEA. CDR3 size: 13 residues. In nucleotides, the CDR3 is TGTGCCAGCAGCCGACAGGGAAACTATGGCTACACCTTC. Translated, it gives CASSRQGNYGYTF. The full variable domain, rest sourced from reference TRBV11-3 and TRBJ1-2, is EAGVVQSPRYKIIEKKQPVAFWCNPISGHNTLYWYLQNLGQGPELLIRYENEEAVDDSQLPKDRFSAERLKGVDSTLKIQPAELGDSAVYLCASSRQGNYGYTFGSGTRLTVV.